Here is one T cell receptor (beta chain) with its context. Its target is not known. Clones were read by immunoSEQ multiplex PCR, and TCRdb kept only the in-frame ones, dropping some. The sample lists 31,000 or so clones, around 89% occurring once. This sample was included in a study of multiple sclerosis patients with progressive multifocal leukoencephalopathy. General observations from the study: At PML onset, no shared TRBV or TRBJ gene usage was seen.

Noted time point: before natalizumab initiation. Before the first natalizumab infusion, T0 blood samples were taken. Looked up from germline, CDR1 is MNHNS and CDR2 is SASEGT. There are 13 residues in the CDR3. V was pared by 7 bases and J by 2 bases, with 8 bases between. This TCR was recovered from a human donor with multiple sclerosis. This chain joins TRBV6-1 and TRBJ2-2; no reliable D call. The sequencing input was PBMCs. Written as DNA, the CDR3 is TGTGCCAGCATCTACGGAAACACCGGGGAGCTGTTTTTT. This translates into CASIYGNTGELFF.